The sequence of this TCR beta chain was determined in a study of beta chain features in type 1 diabetes. Study-wide background: Patients shared similar age, gender and cell yields with healthy donors. Study results and limitations: It was among patients, rather than healthy donors, that naive, central memory and Treg TCRB repertoires appeared more similar. VDJ junctions from type 1 diabetes patients carried fewer insertions and larger deletions.

The CDR3 has 13 residues. The V gene end was trimmed by 1 base and the J gene end by 14 bases; junction bases not matched to a gene: 7. In germline, CDR1 is SGHTA, CDR2 FQGTGA. What was sequenced were expressed TCRB transcripts, since all of the isolated RNA had been reverse transcribed. Sequencing was performed with immunoSEQ multiplex PCR; in TCRdb, only in-frame clones are kept and a portion is missing. The sample shows almost 350,000 clones, about 18% of them seen only once. Concerning this clone itself: Its antigen is as yet unknown.

This sequence was found in a woman under 30 in good health. The chain uses TRBV7-3 and TRBJ2-1; 8 bases align to TRBD1. The sequencing sample was made of naive CD4+ T cells from blood. CDR3 protein: CASSLNPGQDEFF. The DNA of the CDR3 is TGTGCCAGCAGCTTAAATCCGGGACAGGACGAGTTCTTC. Using reference TRBV7-3 and TRBJ2-1 for the parts outside the CDR3, the full variable domain is GAGVSQTPSNKVTEKGKYVELRCDPISGHTALYWYRQSLGQGPEFLIYFQGTGAADDSGLPNDRFFAVRPEGSVSTLKIQRTERGDSAVYLCASSLNPGQDEFFGPGTRLTVL.